This TCR beta chain was obtained from a study of Ad26.COV2.S vaccination and SARS-CoV-2 variants. Libraries were prepared by immunoSEQ multiplex PCR; TCRdb keeps only in-frame clonotypes and omits some of them. The top ten clones hold approximately 11% of a sample with about 350,000 clones, approximately 86% of them seen once. Described treatment: about 20 received Ad26.COV2.S at low or high dose, single or two shots; about 5 received placebo; per-sample allocation not given. The study sampled participants on day 63 after the first vaccine or placebo injection. Germline V gene lookup returns CDR1 ENHRY and CDR2 SYGVKD. V shed 4 bases and J 6 bases; nucleotides not matched to a gene: 3. The CDR3 length is 13 residues.

The sequence derives from a person between 18 and 59 years old who received the Ad26.COV2.S COVID-19 vaccine or a placebo. The sample here was peripheral blood, taken in a trial of Ad26.COV2.S vaccine versus placebo. V is TRBV10-3 and J is TRBJ1-5; 7 bases line up with TRBD1. CDR3 loop: CAISGGGSQPQHF. The DNA of the CDR3 is TGTGCCATCAGTGGAGGGGGCTCTCAGCCCCAGCATTTT.